This entry describes one TCR beta chain. This clonotype was recorded many times. The antigen it recognizes is unknown. No much larger clone exists at a distance of one base, and base qualities are not known. Libraries were built with RT-PCR. TCRdb lists the instrument as Illumina HiSeq 2500. TCRdb cleaned the public reads at Q25 with fastp, built clones with MiXCR and kept in-frame beta chains. Entries that share a CDR3 protein sequence are merged under the most common genes and DNA. Recorded for this sample are about 520,000 distinct CDR3 sequences; roughly 9.7% of them occurred a single time. The top ten constitute about an eighth of the sample. In light of the paper, this sample's time point label describes: 45 days after influenza vaccine administration. This specimen belongs to a study of response to subunit inactivated influenza vaccine listed by TCRdb under 2018. With respect to the entire study: The study used deep quantitative T cell receptor repertoire profiling to track responses to a trivalent subunit inactivated influenza vaccine.

The study at large found these results: The authors suggested that each seasonal influenza vaccination may recruit only a limited number of new T cells.

Spanning cysteine to phenylalanine, the CDR3 consists of 11 amino acids. The DNA shown is the 33-base CDR3, in frame from base 1. Reading the germline V gene gives CDR1 ENHRY and CDR2 SYGVKD. Relative to germline, V is 3 bases shorter and J is 7 bases shorter, with 7 bases between their ends. This TCR derives from a man in his forties or fifties who received an inactivated influenza vaccine. Donor details come from another sample of the same person, matched by shared clones. The sequence joins TRBV10-3 to TRBJ2-7; the D gene is unclear. The sample consisted of PBMCs from blood, taken around seven weeks after vaccination. Read as DNA, the sequence is TGTGCCATCAGTGATCTCGGGGAGCAGTACTTC. The resulting protein is CAISDLGEQYF.